This T cell receptor (beta chain) comes out of a study of a mutant IDH1 vaccine in newly diagnosed glioma. Study as a whole: Onset of vaccination occurred 4-6 weeks following radiotherapy alone, or with temozolomide cycles.

With respect to this clone: Its antigen is unidentified.

V was pared by 3 bases and J by 1 base, with 5 bases of the junction left unmatched. CDR1 is SNHLY, CDR2 FYNNEI, per germline. The CDR3 covers 15 residues. Study-wide points: Among patients, 80% to 95% showed immune responses induced by the vaccine.

This table comes from immunoSEQ multiplex PCR, and its TCRdb copy is limited to in-frame clones, with some not included. The sample includes over 35,000 clones, around 84% of them seen just once. As to time point: week 23, last vaccination. All doses held 300 ug of mutant IDH1 20-mer peptide, with topical imiquimod. V and J are TRBV2 and TRBJ2-7, with 8 positions matching TRBD2. The clonotype comes from a woman aged 18-29 years with glioma. Some clones in this sample may be carry-over from other donors' samples. This specimen was PBMCs, taken from a glioma patient whose treatment included an IDH1 peptide vaccine. CDR3 amino acids: CASSETGGPSYEQYF. In nucleotides, the CDR3 is TGTGCCAGCAGTGAGACGGGGGGGCCTTCCTACGAGCAGTACTTC.